The present entry profiles one T cell receptor beta chain with its context. Its antigen is unidentified. Trimming cost V 3 bases and J 2 bases, with 9 bases left between them. The CDR3 sequence is 14 residues long. Germline values: CDR1 SGHVS, CDR2 FQNEAQ. This sample is part of a study of cytomegalovirus exposure and HLA in healthy donors. The PCR had 60 Vbeta and 13 Jbeta primers. Sequencing was performed with immunoSEQ multiplex PCR; in TCRdb, only in-frame clones are kept and a portion is missing. This table has 140,000 or so clones, roughly 80% appearing once. Study-level findings and limits: In a later analysis, a missense DCLRE1C variant was linked to TCR beta V- and J-gene trimming. Clonal expansion, a later analysis showed, was greater in HLA-associated TCR beta chains than in equally common others.

The clonotype comes from a woman in her 40s in good health and CMV-seropositive. Sequencing was performed on PBMCs. The chain carries TRBV7-8 and TRBJ2-3; TRBD2 might be the D (6 bases). The CDR3 protein is CASSFSGPTDTQYF. The CDR3 DNA follows: TGTGCCAGCAGCTTTAGCGGCCCCACAGATACGCAGTATTTT.